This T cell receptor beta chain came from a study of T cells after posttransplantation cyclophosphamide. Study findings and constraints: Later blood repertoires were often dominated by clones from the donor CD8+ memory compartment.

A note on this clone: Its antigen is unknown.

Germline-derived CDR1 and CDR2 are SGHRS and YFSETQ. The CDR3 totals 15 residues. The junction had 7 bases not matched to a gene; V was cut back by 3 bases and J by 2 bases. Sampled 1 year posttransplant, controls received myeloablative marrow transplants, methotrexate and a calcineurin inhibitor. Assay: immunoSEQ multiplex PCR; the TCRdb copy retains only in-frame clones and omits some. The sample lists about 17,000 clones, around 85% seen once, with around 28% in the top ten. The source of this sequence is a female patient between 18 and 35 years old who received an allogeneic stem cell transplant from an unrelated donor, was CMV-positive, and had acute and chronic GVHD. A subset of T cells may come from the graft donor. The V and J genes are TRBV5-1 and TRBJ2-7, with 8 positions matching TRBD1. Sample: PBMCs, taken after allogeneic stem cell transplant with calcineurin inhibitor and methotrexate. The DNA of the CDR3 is TGCGCCAGCAGCTACCAGACAGGGGTAGCCTACGAGCAGTACTTC. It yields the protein CASSYQTGVAYEQYF. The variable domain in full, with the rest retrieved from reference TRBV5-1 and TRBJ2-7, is KAGVTQTPRYLIKTRGQQVTLSCSPISGHRSVSWYQQTPGQGLQFLFEYFSETQRNKGNFPGRFSGRQFSNSRSEMNVSTLELGDSALYLCASSYQTGVAYEQYFGPGTRLTVT.